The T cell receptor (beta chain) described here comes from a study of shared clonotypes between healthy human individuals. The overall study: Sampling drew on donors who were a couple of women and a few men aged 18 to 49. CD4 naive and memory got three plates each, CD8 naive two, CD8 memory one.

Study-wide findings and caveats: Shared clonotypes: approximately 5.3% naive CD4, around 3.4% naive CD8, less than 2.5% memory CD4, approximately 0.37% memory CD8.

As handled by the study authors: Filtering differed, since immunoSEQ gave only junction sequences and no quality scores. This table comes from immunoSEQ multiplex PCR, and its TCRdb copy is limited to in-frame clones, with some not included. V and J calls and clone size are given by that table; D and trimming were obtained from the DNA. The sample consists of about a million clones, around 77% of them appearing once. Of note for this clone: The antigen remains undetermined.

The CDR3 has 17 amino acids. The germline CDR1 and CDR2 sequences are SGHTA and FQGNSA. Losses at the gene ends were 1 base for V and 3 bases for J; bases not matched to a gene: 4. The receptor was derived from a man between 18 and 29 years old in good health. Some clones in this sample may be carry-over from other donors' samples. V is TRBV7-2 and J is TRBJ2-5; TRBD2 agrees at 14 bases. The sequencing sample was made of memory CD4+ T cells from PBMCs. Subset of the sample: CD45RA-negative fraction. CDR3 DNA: TGTGCCAGCAGCTTAGTAGTGGGACTAGCGGGAGAAGAGACCCAGTACTTC. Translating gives CASSLVVGLAGEETQYF.